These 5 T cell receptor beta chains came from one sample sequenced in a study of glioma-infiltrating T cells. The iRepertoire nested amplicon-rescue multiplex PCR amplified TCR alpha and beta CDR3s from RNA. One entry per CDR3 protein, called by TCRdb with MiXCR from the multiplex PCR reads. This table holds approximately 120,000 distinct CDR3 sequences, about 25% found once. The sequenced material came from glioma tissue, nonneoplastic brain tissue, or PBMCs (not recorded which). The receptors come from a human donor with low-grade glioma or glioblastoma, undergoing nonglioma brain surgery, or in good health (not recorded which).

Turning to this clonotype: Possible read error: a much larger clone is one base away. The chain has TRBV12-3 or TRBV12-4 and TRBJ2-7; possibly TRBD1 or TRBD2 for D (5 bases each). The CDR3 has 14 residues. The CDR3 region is CASTDEGYSYEQHF. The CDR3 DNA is TGTGCCAGCACCGACGAGGGGTACTCCTACGAGCAGCACTTC.

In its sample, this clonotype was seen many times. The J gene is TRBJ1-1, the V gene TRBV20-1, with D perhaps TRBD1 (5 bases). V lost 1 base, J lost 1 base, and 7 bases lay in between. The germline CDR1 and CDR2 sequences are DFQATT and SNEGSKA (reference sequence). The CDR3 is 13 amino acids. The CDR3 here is CSARGGENTEAFF. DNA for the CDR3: TGCAGTGCTAGAGGGGGGGAGAACACTGAAGCTTTCTTT.

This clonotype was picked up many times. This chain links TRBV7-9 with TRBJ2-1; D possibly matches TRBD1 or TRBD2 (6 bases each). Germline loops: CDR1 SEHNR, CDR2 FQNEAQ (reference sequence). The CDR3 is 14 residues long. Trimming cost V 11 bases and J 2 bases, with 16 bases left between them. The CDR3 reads CAVEGGRPYNEQFF. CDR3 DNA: TGTGCCGTAGAGGGGGGCAGGCCCTACAATGAGCAGTTCTTC.

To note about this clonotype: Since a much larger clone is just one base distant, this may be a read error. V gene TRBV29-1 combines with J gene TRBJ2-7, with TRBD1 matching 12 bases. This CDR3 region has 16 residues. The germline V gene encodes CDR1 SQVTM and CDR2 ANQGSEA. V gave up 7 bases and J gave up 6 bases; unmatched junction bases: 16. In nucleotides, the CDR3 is TGCAGCGCTCCCGGAAACACGGGGACAGGGGGCGCCGAGCAGTACTTC. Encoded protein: CSAPGNTGTGGAEQYF.

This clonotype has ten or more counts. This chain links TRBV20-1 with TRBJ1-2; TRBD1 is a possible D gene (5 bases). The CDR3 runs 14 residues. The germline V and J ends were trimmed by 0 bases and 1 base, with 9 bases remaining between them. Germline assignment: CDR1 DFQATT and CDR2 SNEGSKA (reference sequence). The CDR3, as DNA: TGCAGTGCTAGAGATGTAGACAGTAACTATGGCTACACCTTC. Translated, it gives CSARDVDSNYGYTF.